Given below is one TCR beta chain in context. What antigen it recognizes has not been identified. Just one base apart from a much larger clone, this may be a read error. The germline V gene sets CDR1 to SQVTM and CDR2 to ANQGSEA. Trimming takes 4 bases off V and 4 bases off J; junction bases not matched to a gene: 0. Taken from cysteine to phenylalanine, the CDR3 has 12 residues. Only CDR3 DNA remains: 36 bases, in frame from the first base. The data belong to a study of T cell repertoires in cytomegalovirus infection (dated by TCRdb to the late 2010s). With respect to the entire study: Donor HLA type was relevant to the analysis, as public TCR beta signatures indicated carriage of CMV infection together with the matching HLA type. Here is what the overall study found, with its caveats: In the ex vivo response, HLA-C-restricted CMV-specific TCR beta clonotypes were dominant, and in two of eight donors the single most frequent clonotype came from this HLA-C-restricted group. In both this cohort and an independent roughly 350-donor cohort, the cumulative frequency of public TCR beta family members distinguished carriers of CMV infection plus the relevant HLA type.

These reads were obtained on an Illumina HiSeq 1500. TCRdb reran the public reads through fastp at Q25 and MiXCR, keeping productive beta chains. One record per CDR3 amino acid sequence lists the most common genes and DNA. The sample table records 630,000 or so distinct CDR3 sequences; approximately 24% of these occur just once. Of the sample, roughly 8% falls within the top ten clones. The clonotype originates from a human donor in good health (CMV status not recorded). Some clones in this sample may be carry-over from other donors' samples. The sequencing sample was made of CD8+ T cells from PBMCs. This sequence uses TRBV29-1 and TRBJ1-2; a stretch of 10 junction bases matches TRBD1. CDR3 sequence: CSVGDRGYGYTF. The DNA sequence is as follows: TGCAGCGTTGGGGACAGGGGCTATGGCTACACCTTC. When the CDR3 is completed using the reference TRBV29-1 and TRBJ1-2 genes on either side, the full variable domain is SAVISQKPSRDICQRGTSLTIQCQVDSQVTMMFWYRQQPGQSLTLIATANQGSEATYESGFVIDKFPISRPNLTFSTLTVSNMSPEDSSIYLCSVGDRGYGYTFGSGTRLTVV.